These T cell receptor beta chains were read from a single sample in a study of T-cell reconstitution after alpha-beta-depleted transplantation in children. TCRdb independently ran MiXCR on the PCR reads; one entry per CDR3 protein. The data show roughly 400,000 distinct CDR3 sequences, around 21% seen once. The sample here was PBMCs from the stem cell graft donor, taken from the stem cell graft. All receptors come from a human donor who donated a stem cell graft to a child with acute myeloid leukemia. Both conserved end residues are part of each CDR3. The size entry is marked missing in some rows and otherwise reads once, few, many or a size class.

size: .
V: TRBV29-1
CDR3: CSVPQGVPRYEQYF

size: .
V: TRBV6-1
CDR3: CASSTSGSDNEQFF

size: few
V: TRBV6-1
CDR3: CASSEAAGQAFQPQHF

size: few
V: TRBV12-3/TRBV12-4
CDR3: CASSLSFVEQYF

size: few
V: TRBV29-1
CDR3: CSVEEPLAGGMDEQFF

size: few
V: TRBV20-1
CDR3: CSARDGTGTGELFF

size: many
V: TRBV20-1
CDR3: CSAKVQGAYEQYF

size: .
V: TRBV29-1
CDR3: CSVEGTGTEPYNEQFF

size: .
V: TRBV20-1
CDR3: CSAHELSGTDYEQYF

size: few
V: TRBV28
CDR3: CASSKDRHNTGELFF

size: .
V: TRBV4-2
CDR3: CASSQGAGLVEQYF

size: once
V: TRBV5-1
CDR3: CASRLAGEGETQYF

size: few
V: TRBV4-3
CDR3: CASSQERNQPQHF

size: .
V: TRBV4-2
CDR3: CASSSHGTANNYEQYF

size: few
V: TRBV4-3
CDR3: CASRGHNEQFF

size: many
V: TRBV10-3
CDR3: CAISPLGQTNTGELFF

size: few
V: TRBV20-1
CDR3: CSARDHTNTEAFF

size: many
V: TRBV10-2
CDR3: CASSESMLAKNIQYF

size: .
V: TRBV24-1
CDR3: CATSDSWTSGNNEQFF

size: .
V: TRBV5-1
CDR3: CASSSGSMVWEKLFF

size: .
V: TRBV7-2
CDR3: CASSFQGYGEAFF

size: few
V: TRBV29-1
CDR3: CSVEQPKGGDQPQHF

size: .
V: TRBV11-2
CDR3: CASTRGRTDTQYF

size: .
V: TRBV21-1
CDR3: CASSKGISDMTDTQYF

size: many
V: TRBV7-2
CDR3: CASSLGGQPYNEQFF

size: once
V: TRBV5-5
CDR3: CASSFGAGGVETQYF

size: .
V: TRBV6-1
CDR3: CASRGTSGIVETQYF

size: .
V: TRBV12-3/TRBV12-4
CDR3: CAGSLVSSYEQYF

size: many
V: TRBV20-1
CDR3: CSAGRTSDEQFF

size: .
V: TRBV28
CDR3: CASSPPNRQTQF

size: few
V: TRBV28
CDR3: CASSTTGPNTEAFF

size: .
V: TRBV5-6
CDR3: CASRPTGGAHTF

size: few
V: TRBV29-1
CDR3: CSVRDTLSYEQYF

size: many
V: TRBV29-1
CDR3: CSVLTVIYEQYF

size: .
V: TRBV10-3
CDR3: CAISETKTGAYEQYF

size: .
V: TRBV20-1
CDR3: CSASEPYEQYF

size: .
V: TRBV4-2
CDR3: CASSQELAGHDEQYF